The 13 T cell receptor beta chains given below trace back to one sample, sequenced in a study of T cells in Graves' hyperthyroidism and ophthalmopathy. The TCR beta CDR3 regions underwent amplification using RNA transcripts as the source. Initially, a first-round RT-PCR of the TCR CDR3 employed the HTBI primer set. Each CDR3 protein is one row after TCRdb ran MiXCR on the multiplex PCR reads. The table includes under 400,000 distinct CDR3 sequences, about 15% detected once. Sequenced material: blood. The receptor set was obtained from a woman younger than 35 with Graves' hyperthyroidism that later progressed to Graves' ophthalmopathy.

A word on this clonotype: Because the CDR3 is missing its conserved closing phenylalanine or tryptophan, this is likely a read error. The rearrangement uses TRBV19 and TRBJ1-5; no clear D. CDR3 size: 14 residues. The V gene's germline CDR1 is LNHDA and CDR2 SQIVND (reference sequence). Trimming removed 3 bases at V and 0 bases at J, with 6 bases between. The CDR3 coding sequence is TGTGCCAGTAGTATTGGGCATAGCAATCAGCCCCAGCATCTT. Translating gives CASSIGHSNQPQHL.

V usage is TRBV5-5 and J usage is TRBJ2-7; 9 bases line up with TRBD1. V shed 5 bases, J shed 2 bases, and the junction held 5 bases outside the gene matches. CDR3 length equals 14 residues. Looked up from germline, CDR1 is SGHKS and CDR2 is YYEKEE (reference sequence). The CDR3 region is CASSMTGGTYEQYF. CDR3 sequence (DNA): TGTGCCAGCAGTATGACAGGGGGAACCTACGAGCAGTACTTC.

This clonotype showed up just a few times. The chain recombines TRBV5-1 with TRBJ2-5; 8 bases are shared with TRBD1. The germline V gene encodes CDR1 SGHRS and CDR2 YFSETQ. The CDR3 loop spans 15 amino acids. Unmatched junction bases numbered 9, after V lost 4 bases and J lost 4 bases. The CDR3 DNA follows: TGCGCCAGCAGCCCTACAGGGGGAGGAGGAGAGACCCAGTACTTC. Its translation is CASSPTGGGGETQYF. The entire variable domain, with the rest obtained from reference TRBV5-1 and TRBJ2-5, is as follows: KAGVTQTPRYLIKTRGQQVTLSCSPISGHRSVSWYQQTPGQGLQFLFEYFSETQRNKGNFPGRFSGRQFSNSRSEMNVSTLELGDSALYLCASSPTGGGGETQYFGPGTRLLVL.

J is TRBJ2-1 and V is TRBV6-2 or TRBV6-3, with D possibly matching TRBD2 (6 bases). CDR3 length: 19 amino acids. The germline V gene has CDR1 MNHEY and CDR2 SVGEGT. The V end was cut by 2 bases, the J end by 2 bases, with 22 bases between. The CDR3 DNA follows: TGTGCCAGCAGTTACCCGAACTCGATGGGGGAGCGGGCCTACAATGAGCAGTTCTTC. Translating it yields CASSYPNSMGERAYNEQFF.

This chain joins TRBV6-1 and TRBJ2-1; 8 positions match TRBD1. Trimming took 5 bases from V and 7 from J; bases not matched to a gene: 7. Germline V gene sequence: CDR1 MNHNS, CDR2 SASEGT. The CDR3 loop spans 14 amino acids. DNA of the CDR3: TGTGCCAGCAGTATTGGGACAGGCCGGAATGAGCAGTTCTTC. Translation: CASSIGTGRNEQFF.

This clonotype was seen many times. The CDR3 coding sequence is TGTGCCAGCAGTTTAGCGGTCGCCATGGGAGGGATTGGCAATCAGCCCCAGCATTTT. It codes for CASSLAVAMGGIGNQPQHF. The chain combines TRBV28 with TRBJ1-5; no clear D gene. The germline V and J ends were trimmed by 2 bases and 2 bases, with 22 bases remaining between them. The CDR3 loop spans 19 amino acids. Germline V gene sequence: CDR1 MDHEN, CDR2 SYDVKM. The whole variable domain, filled in from reference TRBV28 and TRBJ1-5, reads DVKVTQSSRYLVKRTGEKVFLECVQDMDHENMFWYRQDPGLGLRLIYFSYDVKMKEKGDIPEGYSVSREKKERFSLILESASTNQTSMYLCASSLAVAMGGIGNQPQHFGDGTRLSIL.

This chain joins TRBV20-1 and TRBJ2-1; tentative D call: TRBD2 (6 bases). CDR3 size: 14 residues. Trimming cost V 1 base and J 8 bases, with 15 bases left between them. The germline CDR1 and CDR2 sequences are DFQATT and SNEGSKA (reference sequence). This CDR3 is CSARGPTGVYEQFF. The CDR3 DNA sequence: TGCAGTGCTAGAGGTCCCACGGGAGTCTATGAGCAGTTCTTC.

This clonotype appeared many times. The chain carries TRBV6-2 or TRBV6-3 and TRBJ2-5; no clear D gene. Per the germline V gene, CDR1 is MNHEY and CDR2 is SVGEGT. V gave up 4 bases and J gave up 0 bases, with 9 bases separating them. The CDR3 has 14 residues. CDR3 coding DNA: TGTGCCAGCAGTTTCGACGTTAACCAAGAGACCCAGTACTTC. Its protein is CASSFDVNQETQYF.

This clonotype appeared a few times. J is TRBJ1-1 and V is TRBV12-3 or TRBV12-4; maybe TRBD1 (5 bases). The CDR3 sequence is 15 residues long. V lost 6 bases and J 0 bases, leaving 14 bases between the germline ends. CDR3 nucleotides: TGTGCCAGCAGGTTGGGGGGACGGTTGAACACTGAAGCTTTCTTT. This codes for CASRLGGRLNTEAFF.

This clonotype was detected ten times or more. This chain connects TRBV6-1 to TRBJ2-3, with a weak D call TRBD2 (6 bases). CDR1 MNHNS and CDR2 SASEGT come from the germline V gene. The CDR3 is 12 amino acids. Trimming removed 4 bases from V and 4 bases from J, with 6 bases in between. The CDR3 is CASSAGADTQYF. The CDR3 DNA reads TGTGCCAGCAGTGCGGGGGCAGATACGCAGTATTTT.

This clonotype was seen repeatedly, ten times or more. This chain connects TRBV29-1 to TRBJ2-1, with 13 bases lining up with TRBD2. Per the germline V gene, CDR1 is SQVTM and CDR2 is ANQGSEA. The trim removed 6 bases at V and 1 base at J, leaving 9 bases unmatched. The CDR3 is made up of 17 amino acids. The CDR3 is CSVDGTSGIRSYNEQFF. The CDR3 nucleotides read TGCAGCGTGGACGGGACTAGCGGGATAAGGTCCTACAATGAGCAGTTCTTC.

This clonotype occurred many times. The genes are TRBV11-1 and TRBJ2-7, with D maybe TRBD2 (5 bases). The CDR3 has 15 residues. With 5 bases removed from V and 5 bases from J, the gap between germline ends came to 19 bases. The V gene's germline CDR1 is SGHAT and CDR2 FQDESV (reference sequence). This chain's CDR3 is CASSPSLGRIDEQYF. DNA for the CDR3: TGTGCCAGCAGCCCCTCACTAGGACGTATCGACGAGCAGTACTTC.

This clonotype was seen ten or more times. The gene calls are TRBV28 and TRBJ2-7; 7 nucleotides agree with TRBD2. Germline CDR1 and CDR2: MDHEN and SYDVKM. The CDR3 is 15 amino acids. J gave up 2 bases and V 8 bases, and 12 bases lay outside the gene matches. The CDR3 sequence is CASHPSPSGTYEQYF. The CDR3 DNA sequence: TGTGCCAGCCATCCTTCACCTAGCGGAACCTACGAGCAGTACTTC.